The present T cell receptor (beta chain) was sequenced within a study of T cell repertoires in cytomegalovirus infection. At the level of the study: Well-studied HLA-B-restricted epitopes and recently identified HLA-C-restricted epitopes of CMV were both used in the study. Matching HLA type and CMV infection were both indicated by public TCR beta signatures.

TCRdb re-analysed the reads in MiXCR, keeping a single row per CDR3 protein. This sample carries about 340,000 distinct CDR3 sequences, approximately 32% of them seen once, and the ten largest clones take about 20%. Regarding the study as a whole: Cumulative frequency of public TCR beta families picked out carriers of CMV plus the relevant HLA.

About this clonotype itself: Its target is not known.

CDR3 length equals 16 residues. V was cut by 0 bases and J by 11 bases, with 20 bases left in between. The chain has TRBV23-1 and TRBJ1-5; no reliable D call. TRBV23-1 is marked as an open reading frame, function uncertain. This receptor was obtained from a human donor in good health (CMV status not recorded). Some clones in this sample may be carry-over from other donors' samples. The material sequenced was cultured PBMCs, taken from culture after CMV antigen stimulation. The CDR3 is CASSQSIARERRAQHF. The CDR3, as DNA: TGCGCCAGCAGTCAATCGATAGCGAGGGAAAGGAGAGCCCAGCATTTT.